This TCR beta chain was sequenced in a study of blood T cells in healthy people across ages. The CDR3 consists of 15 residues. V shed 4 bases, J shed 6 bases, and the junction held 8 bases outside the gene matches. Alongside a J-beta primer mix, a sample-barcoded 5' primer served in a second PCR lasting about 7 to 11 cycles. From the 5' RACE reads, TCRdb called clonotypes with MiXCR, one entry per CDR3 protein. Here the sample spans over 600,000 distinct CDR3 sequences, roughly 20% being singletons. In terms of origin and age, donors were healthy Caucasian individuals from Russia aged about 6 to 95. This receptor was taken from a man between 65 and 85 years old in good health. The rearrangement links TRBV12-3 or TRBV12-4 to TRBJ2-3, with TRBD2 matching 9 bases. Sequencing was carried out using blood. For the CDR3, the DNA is TGTGCCAGCAGTTCTCTAGCGGGGACGGGCGATACGCAGTATTTT. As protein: CASSSLAGTGDTQYF.